This entry features one T cell receptor (beta chain) sequence. Its specificity is not known. The V gene lost 1 base and the J gene lost 1 base, with 14 bases spanning the gap. The CDR3 is 17 residues long. Looked up from germline, CDR1 is MNHNS and CDR2 is SASEGT. Negatively enriched CD4+ T cells were divided by CD45RA into naive and memory. The data were obtained in a study of shared clonotypes between healthy human individuals. At the level of the study: The cohort comprised a couple of women and a few men. Their ages spanned 18 to 49 years.

Profiled with immunoSEQ multiplex PCR; TCRdb holds only in-frame clones, not every one. The table records approximately 1,000,000 clones, more than 75% of them present only once. Overall study results and limits: Expectations were that clonotype sharing among donors would be affected by sequencing depth.

Sequencing was performed on memory CD4+ T cells from PBMCs. The subset was: CD45RA-negative fraction. The source of this sequence is a man aged 18 to 30 in good health. Some clones in this sample may be carry-over from other donors' samples. V usage is TRBV6-1 and J usage is TRBJ1-5; the D gene is possibly TRBD1 (5 bases). CDR3 DNA: TGTGCCAGCAGTGAAGGGACTGCCCGGGGCAGCAATCAGCCCCAGCATTTT. The encoded protein is CASSEGTARGSNQPQHF.